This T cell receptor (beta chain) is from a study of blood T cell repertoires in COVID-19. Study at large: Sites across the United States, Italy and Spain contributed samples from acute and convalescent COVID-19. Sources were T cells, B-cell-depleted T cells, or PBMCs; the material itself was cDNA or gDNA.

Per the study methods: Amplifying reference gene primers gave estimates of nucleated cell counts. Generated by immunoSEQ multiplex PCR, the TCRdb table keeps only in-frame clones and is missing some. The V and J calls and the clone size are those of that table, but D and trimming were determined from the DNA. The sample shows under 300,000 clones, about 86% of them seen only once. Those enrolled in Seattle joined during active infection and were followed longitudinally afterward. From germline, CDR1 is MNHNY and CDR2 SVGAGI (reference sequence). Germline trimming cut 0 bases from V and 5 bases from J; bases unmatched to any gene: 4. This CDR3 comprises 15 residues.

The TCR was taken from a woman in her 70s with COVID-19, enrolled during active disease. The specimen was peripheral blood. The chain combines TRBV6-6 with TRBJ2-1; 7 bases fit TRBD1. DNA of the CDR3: TGTGCCAGCAGTTACTCAGGGGGCAGAAACAATGAGCAGTTCTTC. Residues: CASSYSGGRNNEQFF.